One sample yielded the 8 T cell receptor beta chains listed below, sequenced in a study of blood T cell repertoires in COVID-19. Libraries were prepared by immunoSEQ multiplex PCR; TCRdb keeps only in-frame clonotypes and omits some of them. The table shows 250,000 to 350,000 clones, with around 85% occurring only once. The specimen was peripheral blood. Source of these receptors: a human donor with COVID-19, enrolled during active disease. The donor label of this sample is uncertain.

The rearrangement links TRBV28 to TRBJ2-7; TRBD1 is a possible D gene (5 bases). CDR3 length: 19 residues. The V gene lost 5 bases and the J gene lost 0 bases, with 26 bases spanning the gap. The germline V gene has CDR1 MDHEN and CDR2 SYDVKM. CDR3 protein: CASSPPGGGARPSSYEQYF. CDR3 nucleotides: TGTGCCAGCAGTCCTCCTGGTGGTGGGGCCAGGCCGAGCTCCTACGAGCAGTACTTC.

The rearrangement links TRBV5-1 to TRBJ1-1; TRBD1 matches at 7 bases. CDR1 is SGHRS, CDR2 YFSETQ, per germline. Germline trimming cut 2 bases from V and 0 bases from J; bases unmatched to any gene: 7. This CDR3 region has 16 residues. The CDR3 protein is CASSLDRGGLNTEAFF. DNA for the CDR3: TGCGCCAGCAGCTTAGACAGAGGGGGCCTGAACACTGAAGCTTTCTTT.

The chain uses TRBV6-1 and TRBJ1-6; D perhaps matches TRBD1 (5 bases). The CDR3 runs to 17 residues. V gave up 4 bases and J gave up 0 bases, with 13 bases separating them. Germline CDR1 and CDR2: MNHNS and SASEGT. CDR3 in DNA: TGTGCCAGCAGTGCCAACGGGGGGAGCTCCTATAATTCACCCCTCCACTTT. Protein: CASSANGGSSYNSPLHF.

The CDR3 region is CAYRRGEGYGYTF. In nucleotides, the CDR3 is TGTGCCTACCGGCGGGGGGAAGGCTATGGCTACACCTTC. The V gene is TRBV28, the J gene TRBJ1-2; D might be TRBD1 (5 bases). The germline gives CDR1 MDHEN, CDR2 SYDVKM. This CDR3 spans 13 amino acids. Trimming cost V 11 bases and J 4 bases, with 17 bases left between them.

The chain has TRBV5-4 and TRBJ1-6, with 7 bases matching TRBD1. The germline gives CDR1 SGHNT, CDR2 YYREEE (reference sequence). V lost 5 bases, J lost 5 bases, and 7 bases stayed unmatched. The CDR3 length is 15 residues. As DNA, the CDR3 is TGTGCCAGCAGGCCCCGGACAGGTGATAATTCACCCCTCCACTTT. This encodes CASRPRTGDNSPLHF.

The rearrangement uses TRBV7-2 and TRBJ2-7; the match to TRBD2 covers 10 bases. The length of the CDR3 is 16 residues. Germline CDR1 reads SGHTA; CDR2 reads FQGNSA. Trimming took 5 bases from V and 6 from J; bases not matched to a gene: 13. Written as DNA, the CDR3 is TGTGCCAGCAGCCAAACGATTGCTAGCGGGAGCTCCGAGCAGTACTTC. Its protein product is CASSQTIASGSSEQYF.

The rearrangement links TRBV28 to TRBJ2-5; 13 positions match TRBD2. CDR1 is MDHEN, CDR2 SYDVKM, per germline. Trimming at V came to 1 base and at J to 4 bases, leaving 3 bases not matched to a gene. The CDR3 contains 16 residues. CDR3 region: CASSLLTSGRSETQYF. CDR3 nucleotide sequence: TGTGCCAGCAGTTTATTGACTAGCGGGAGGTCAGAGACCCAGTACTTC. The whole variable domain, remainder taken from reference TRBV28 and TRBJ2-5, is DVKVTQSSRYLVKRTGEKVFLECVQDMDHENMFWYRQDPGLGLRLIYFSYDVKMKEKGDIPEGYSVSREKKERFSLILESASTNQTSMYLCASSLLTSGRSETQYFGPGTRLLVL.

This chain joins TRBV11-2 and TRBJ2-7; a weak D match, TRBD2 (6 bases). Germline CDR1 SGHAT, CDR2 FQNNGV. V was shortened by 3 bases and J by 4 bases, with 25 bases between the two germline ends. The CDR3 totals 18 residues. CDR3: CASSFSIPSGTGGYEQYF. The DNA of the CDR3 is TGTGCCAGCAGCTTTTCTATCCCGTCCGGGACCGGAGGGTACGAGCAGTACTTC.